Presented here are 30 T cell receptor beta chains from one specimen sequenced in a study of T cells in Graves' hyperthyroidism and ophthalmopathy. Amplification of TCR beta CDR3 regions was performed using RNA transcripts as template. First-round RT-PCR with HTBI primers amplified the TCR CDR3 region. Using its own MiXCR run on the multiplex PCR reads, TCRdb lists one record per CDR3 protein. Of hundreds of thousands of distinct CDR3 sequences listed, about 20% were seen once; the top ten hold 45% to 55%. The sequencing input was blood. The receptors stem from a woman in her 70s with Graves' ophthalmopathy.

Here the CDR3 reads CASSYGRAKNIQYF. CDR3 bases: TGTGCCAGCAGTTACGGGAGGGCCAAAAACATTCAGTACTTC. The chain links TRBV6-5 to TRBJ2-4; perhaps TRBD2 as D (6 bases). The length of the CDR3 is 14 residues. Germline CDR1 MNHEY, CDR2 SVGAGI. V was shortened by 2 bases and J by 1 base, with 6 bases between the two germline ends.

The CDR3 here is CASSVVGAGTEAFF. CDR3 nucleotides: TGTGCCAGCAGCGTAGTGGGGGCGGGCACTGAAGCTTTCTTT. This rearrangement joins TRBV9 to TRBJ1-1; TRBD1 is a possible D gene (6 bases). The CDR3 has 14 residues. Per the germline V gene, CDR1 is SGDLS and CDR2 is YYNGEE. Trimming cost V 0 bases and J 4 bases, with 10 bases left between them.

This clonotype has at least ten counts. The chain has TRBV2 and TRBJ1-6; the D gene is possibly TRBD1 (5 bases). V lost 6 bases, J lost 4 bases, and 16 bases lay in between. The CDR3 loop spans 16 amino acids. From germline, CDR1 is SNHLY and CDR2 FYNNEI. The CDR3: CASRLDRQTYNSPLHF. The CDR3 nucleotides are TGTGCCAGCAGGCTAGACCGACAGACATATAATTCACCCCTCCACTTT.

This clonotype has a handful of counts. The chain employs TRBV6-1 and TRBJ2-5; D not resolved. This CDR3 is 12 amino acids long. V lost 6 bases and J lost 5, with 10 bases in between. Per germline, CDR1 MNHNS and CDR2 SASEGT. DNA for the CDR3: TGTGCCAGCAGCGCTCTTCTTGAGACCCAGTACTTC. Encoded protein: CASSALLETQYF.

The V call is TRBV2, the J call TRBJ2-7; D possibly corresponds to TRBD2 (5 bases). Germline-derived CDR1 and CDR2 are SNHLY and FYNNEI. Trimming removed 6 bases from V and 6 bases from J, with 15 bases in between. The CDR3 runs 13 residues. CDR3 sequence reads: CASRVRETGEQYV. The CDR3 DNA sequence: TGTGCCAGCAGAGTAAGGGAGACGGGCGAGCAGTACGTC.

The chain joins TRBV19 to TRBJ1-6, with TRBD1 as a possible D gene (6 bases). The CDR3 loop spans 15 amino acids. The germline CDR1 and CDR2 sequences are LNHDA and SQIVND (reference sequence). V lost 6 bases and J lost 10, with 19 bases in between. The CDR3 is CASSLNRAKTSPLHF. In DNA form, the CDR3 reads TGTGCCAGTAGCCTGAACAGGGCGAAGACCTCACCCCTCCACTTT.

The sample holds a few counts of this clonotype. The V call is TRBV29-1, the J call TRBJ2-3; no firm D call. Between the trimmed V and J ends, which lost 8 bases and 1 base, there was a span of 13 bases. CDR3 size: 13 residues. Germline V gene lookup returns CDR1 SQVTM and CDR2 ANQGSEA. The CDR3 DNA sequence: TGCAGCACCTACGCTGAAGGCACAGATACGCAGTATTTT. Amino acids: CSTYAEGTDTQYF.

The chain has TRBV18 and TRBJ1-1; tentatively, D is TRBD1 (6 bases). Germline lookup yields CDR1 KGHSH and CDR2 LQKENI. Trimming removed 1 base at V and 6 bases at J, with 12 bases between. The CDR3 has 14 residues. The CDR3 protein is CASSPQGGTAEAFF. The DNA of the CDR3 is TGTGCCAGCTCACCACAGGGGGGAACGGCTGAAGCTTTCTTT.

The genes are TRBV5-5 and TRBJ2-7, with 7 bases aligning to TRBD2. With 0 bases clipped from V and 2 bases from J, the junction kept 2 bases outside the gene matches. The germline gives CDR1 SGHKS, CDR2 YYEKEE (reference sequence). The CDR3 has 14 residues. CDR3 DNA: TGTGCCAGCAGCTTGGATGCGGGGGCCTACGAGCAGTACTTC. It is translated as CASSLDAGAYEQYF.

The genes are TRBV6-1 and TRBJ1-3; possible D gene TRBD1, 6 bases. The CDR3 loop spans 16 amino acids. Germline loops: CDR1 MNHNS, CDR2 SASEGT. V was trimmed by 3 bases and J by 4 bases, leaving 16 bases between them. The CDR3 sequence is CASSEGTGRRGNTIYF. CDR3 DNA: TGTGCCAGCAGTGAGGGAACAGGGAGGAGGGGAAACACCATATATTTT.

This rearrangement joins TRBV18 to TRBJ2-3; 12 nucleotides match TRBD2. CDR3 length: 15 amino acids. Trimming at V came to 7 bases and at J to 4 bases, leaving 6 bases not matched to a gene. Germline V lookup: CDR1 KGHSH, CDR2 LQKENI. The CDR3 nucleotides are TGTGCCAGCTTCCTGACTAGCGGGAGCGCAGATACGCAGTATTTT. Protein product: CASFLTSGSADTQYF.

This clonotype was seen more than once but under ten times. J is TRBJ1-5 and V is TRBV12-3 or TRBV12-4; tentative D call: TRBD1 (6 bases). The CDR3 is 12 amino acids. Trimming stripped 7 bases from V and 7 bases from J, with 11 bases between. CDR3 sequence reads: CASKTGFQPQHF. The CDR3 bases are TGTGCCAGCAAAACAGGGTTCCAGCCCCAGCATTTT.

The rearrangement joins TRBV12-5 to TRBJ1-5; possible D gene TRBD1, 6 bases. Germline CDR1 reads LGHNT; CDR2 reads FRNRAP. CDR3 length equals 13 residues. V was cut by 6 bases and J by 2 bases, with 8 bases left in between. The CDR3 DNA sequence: TGTGCTAGTGGAGCAGGGGGCAATCAGCCCCAGCATTTT. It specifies CASGAGGNQPQHF.

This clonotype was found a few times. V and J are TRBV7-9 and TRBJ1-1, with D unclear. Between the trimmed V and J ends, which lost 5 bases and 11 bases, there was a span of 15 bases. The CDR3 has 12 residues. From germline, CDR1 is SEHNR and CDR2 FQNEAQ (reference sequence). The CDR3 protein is CASSPDGRGAFF. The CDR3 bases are TGTGCCAGCAGCCCCGACGGACGTGGGGCTTTCTTT.

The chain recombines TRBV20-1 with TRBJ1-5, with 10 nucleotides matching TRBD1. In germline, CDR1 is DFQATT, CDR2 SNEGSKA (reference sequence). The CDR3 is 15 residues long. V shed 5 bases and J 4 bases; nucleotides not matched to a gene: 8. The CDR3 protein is CSALGGTGENQPQHF. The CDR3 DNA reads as TGCAGTGCTCTAGGCGGGACAGGGGAAAATCAGCCCCAGCATTTT.

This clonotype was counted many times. The CDR3: CASSLEGRDMPYEQYF. Here the CDR3 DNA reads TGTGCCAGCAGCTTAGAGGGCAGGGACATGCCCTACGAGCAGTACTTC. V and J are TRBV11-2 and TRBJ2-7, with D possibly being TRBD1 (6 bases). The CDR3 has 16 residues. The V gene's germline CDR1 is SGHAT and CDR2 FQNNGV. V lost 0 bases, J lost 2 bases, and 14 bases lay in between.

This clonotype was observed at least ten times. CDR3 protein: CASRTTGVGIGVAYEQYF. CDR3 sequence (DNA): TGTGCCAGCAGGACGACCGGCGTGGGGATCGGGGTCGCCTACGAGCAGTACTTC. This sequence joins TRBV28 and TRBJ2-7; tentative D call: TRBD2 (5 bases). This CDR3 is built from 18 residues. Germline V gene data show CDR1 as MDHEN and CDR2 as SYDVKM. The ends were cut back, 6 bases at V and 2 bases at J, with 26 bases in the middle. Based on the CDR3 plus reference TRBV28 and TRBJ2-7, the full variable domain is DVKVTQSSRYLVKRTGEKVFLECVQDMDHENMFWYRQDPGLGLRLIYFSYDVKMKEKGDIPEGYSVSREKKERFSLILESASTNQTSMYLCASRTTGVGIGVAYEQYFGPGTRLTVT.

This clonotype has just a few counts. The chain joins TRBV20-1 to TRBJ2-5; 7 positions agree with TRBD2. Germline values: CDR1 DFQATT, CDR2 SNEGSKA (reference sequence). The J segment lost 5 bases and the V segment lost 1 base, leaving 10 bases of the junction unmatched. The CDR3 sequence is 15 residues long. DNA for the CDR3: TGCAGTGCTAGAGGCGCGGGAACCGGGGGGGAGACCCAGTACTTC. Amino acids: CSARGAGTGGETQYF.

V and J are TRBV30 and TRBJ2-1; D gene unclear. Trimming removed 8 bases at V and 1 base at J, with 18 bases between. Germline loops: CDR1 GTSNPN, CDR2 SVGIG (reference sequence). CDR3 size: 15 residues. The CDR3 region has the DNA TGTGCCGGAACAGTTCCCGGAGTTTCCTACAATGAGCAGTTCTTC. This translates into CAGTVPGVSYNEQFF.

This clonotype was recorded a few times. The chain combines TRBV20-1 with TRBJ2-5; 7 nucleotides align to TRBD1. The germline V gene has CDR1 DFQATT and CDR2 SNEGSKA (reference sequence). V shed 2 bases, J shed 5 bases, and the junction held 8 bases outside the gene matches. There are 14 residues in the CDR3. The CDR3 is CSARFLGRGETQYF. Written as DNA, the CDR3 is TGCAGTGCTAGATTTCTGGGCAGGGGGGAGACCCAGTACTTC.

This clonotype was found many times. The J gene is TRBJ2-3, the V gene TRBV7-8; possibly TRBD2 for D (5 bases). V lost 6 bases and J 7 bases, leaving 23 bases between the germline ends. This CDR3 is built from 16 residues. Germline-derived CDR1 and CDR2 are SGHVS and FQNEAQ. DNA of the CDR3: TGTGCCAGCAGTCTCAGCGACGCGGAGGCACGTTATACGCAGTATTTT. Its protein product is CASSLSDAEARYTQYF.

The CDR3 protein is CASSLDRGQEETQYF. The CDR3 DNA reads TGCGCCAGCAGCTTGGACAGGGGACAGGAAGAGACCCAGTACTTC. The chain carries TRBV5-1 and TRBJ2-5, with 8 positions matching TRBD1. Germline trimming cut 0 bases from V and 3 bases from J; bases unmatched to any gene: 4. This CDR3 has 15 amino acids. Germline V gene sequence: CDR1 SGHRS, CDR2 YFSETQ.

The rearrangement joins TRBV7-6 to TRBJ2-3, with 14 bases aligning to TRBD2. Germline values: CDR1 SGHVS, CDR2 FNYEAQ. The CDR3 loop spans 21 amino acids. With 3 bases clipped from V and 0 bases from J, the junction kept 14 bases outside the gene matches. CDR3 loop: CASSFSPGTSGRRASTDTQYF. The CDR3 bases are TGTGCCAGCAGCTTTAGCCCCGGGACTAGCGGGAGACGTGCTAGCACAGATACGCAGTATTTT.

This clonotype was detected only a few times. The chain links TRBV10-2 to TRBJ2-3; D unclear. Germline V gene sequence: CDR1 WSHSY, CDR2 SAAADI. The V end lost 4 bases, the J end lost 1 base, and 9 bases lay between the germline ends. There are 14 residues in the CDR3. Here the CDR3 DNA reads TGCGCCAGCAGTGGCGACACTCGCACAGATACGCAGTATTTT. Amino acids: CASSGDTRTDTQYF.

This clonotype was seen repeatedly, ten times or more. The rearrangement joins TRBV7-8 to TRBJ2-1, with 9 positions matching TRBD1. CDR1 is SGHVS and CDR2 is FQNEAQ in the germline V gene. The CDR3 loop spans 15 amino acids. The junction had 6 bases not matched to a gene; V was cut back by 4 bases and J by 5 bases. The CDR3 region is CASSWDRASNNEQFF. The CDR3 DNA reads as TGTGCCAGCAGCTGGGACAGGGCGTCAAACAATGAGCAGTTCTTC.

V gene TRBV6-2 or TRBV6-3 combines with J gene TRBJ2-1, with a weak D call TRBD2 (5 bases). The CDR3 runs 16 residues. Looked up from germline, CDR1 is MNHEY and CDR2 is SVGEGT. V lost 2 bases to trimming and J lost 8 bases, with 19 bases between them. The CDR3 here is CASSYPLAVGGHEQFF. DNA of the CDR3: TGTGCCAGCAGTTACCCCCTCGCGGTAGGAGGCCATGAGCAGTTCTTC.

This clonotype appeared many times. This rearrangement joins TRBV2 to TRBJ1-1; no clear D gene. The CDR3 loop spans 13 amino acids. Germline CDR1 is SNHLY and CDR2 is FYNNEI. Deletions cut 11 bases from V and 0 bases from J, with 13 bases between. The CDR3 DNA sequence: TGTGCCGGGAACTTAAAAATGAACACTGAAGCTTTCTTT. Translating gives CAGNLKMNTEAFF.

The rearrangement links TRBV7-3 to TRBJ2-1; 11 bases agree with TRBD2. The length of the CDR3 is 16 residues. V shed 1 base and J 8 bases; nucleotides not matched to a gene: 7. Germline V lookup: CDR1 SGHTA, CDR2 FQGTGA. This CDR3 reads CASSLSLAGGSDEQFF. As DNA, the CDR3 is TGTGCCAGCAGCTTAAGTCTAGCGGGAGGCTCAGATGAGCAGTTCTTC.

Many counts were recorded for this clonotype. CDR3 sequence reads: CSADSSWPFGTQYF. The CDR3 DNA follows: TGCAGTGCCGATAGCAGCTGGCCGTTCGGTACCCAGTACTTC. The genes are TRBV20-1 and TRBJ2-5, with D unclear. The CDR3 totals 14 residues. Trimming shortened V by 6 bases and J by 8 bases, and 22 bases separated the two germline ends. Germline V gives CDR1 DFQATT, CDR2 SNEGSKA (reference sequence).

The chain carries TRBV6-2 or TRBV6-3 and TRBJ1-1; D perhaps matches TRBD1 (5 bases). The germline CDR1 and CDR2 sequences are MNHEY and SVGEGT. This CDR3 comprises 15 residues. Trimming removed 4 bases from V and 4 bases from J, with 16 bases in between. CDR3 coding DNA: TGTGCCAGCAGTTCGCTCCGGACACCGCTCACTGAAGCTTTCTTT. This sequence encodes CASSSLRTPLTEAFF.